This T cell receptor beta chain was profiled in a study of blood T cell repertoires in COVID-19. In the study overall: In each case, the material was cDNA or gDNA derived from T cells, B-cell-depleted T cells, or PBMCs.

This CDR3 contains 15 residues. The germline CDR1 and CDR2 sequences are SGDLS and YYNGEE. Trimming took off 4 bases at V and 4 bases at J, with 14 bases between the two ends. Libraries were prepared by immunoSEQ multiplex PCR; TCRdb keeps only in-frame clonotypes and omits some of them. The table records some 110,000 clones, 75% to 90% of them present only once. This clone showed up just once. What was sequenced was peripheral blood. The chain couples TRBV9 to TRBJ1-4; weak D call: TRBD1 (5 bases). The TCR comes from an elderly woman with COVID-19, enrolled during active disease. The CDR3 here is CASSTTWGVNEKLFF. The CDR3 bases are TGTGCCAGCAGCACGACCTGGGGGGTTAATGAAAAACTGTTTTTT.